The TCR beta chain under discussion was sequenced for a study of T cells in localized non-small cell lung cancer. Sample share makes this clone large. What it recognizes is unknown. Produced via immunoSEQ multiplex PCR; TCRdb's table is partial and in-frame only. The sample lists approximately 1,000 clones; roughly 20% were seen once. This CDR3 region has 16 residues. Germline V gene data show CDR1 as MDHEN and CDR2 as SYDVKM. Trimming removed 2 bases at V and 4 bases at J, with 18 bases between. Findings and caveats of the study: Adjacent lung tissue had a median about 50 of the top 100 clones found in the tumor.

The clonotype originates from a male donor aged 60 or over with stage III lung adenocarcinoma. The rearrangement joins TRBV28 to TRBJ2-7; D is unclear. The sequencing here drew on normal lung tissue next to the tumor, taken before any cancer treatment. The CDR3 coding sequence is TGTGCCAGCAGTTTAGAGTTGGCCGGGTCGGATTACGAGCAGTACTTC. This gives the protein CASSLELAGSDYEQYF. The full variable domain, with the rest looked up from reference TRBV28 and TRBJ2-7, is DVKVTQSSRYLVKRTGEKVFLECVQDMDHENMFWYRQDPGLGLRLIYFSYDVKMKEKGDIPEGYSVSREKKERFSLILESASTNQTSMYLCASSLELAGSDYEQYFGPGTRLTVT.